The subject of this entry is one T cell receptor (beta chain). This sample is part of a study of blood T cells in healthy people across ages. Alongside a J-beta primer mix, a sample-barcoded 5' primer served in a second PCR lasting about 6 to 12 cycles. TCRdb reanalysed the 5' RACE reads using MiXCR and keeps one entry per CDR3 protein. In the table there are about 720,000 distinct CDR3 sequences, 20% to 25% of which are singletons. Each donor gave 9.5 to 10 milliliters of peripheral blood. The CDR3 is made up of 17 amino acids. Germline V gene lookup returns CDR1 SGHTA and CDR2 FQGNSA. V dropped 2 bases and J dropped 4; count of bases not matched to a gene: 8.

The V gene is TRBV7-2, the J gene TRBJ2-3; 11 bases map to TRBD2. The receptor was derived from a man aged 65-85 years in good health. Sequencing was performed on blood. The CDR3 reads CASSLMGLAVRPDTQYF. The CDR3 DNA reads TGTGCCAGCAGCTTAATGGGACTAGCGGTGAGGCCAGATACGCAGTATTTT.